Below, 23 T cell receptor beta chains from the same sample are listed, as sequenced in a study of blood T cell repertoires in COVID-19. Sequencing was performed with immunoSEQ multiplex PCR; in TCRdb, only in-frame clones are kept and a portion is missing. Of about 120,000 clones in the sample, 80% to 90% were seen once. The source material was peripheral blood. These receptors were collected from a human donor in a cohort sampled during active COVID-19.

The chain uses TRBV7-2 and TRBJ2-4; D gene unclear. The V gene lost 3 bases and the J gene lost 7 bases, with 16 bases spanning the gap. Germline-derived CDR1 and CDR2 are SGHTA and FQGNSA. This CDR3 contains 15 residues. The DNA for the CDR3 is TGTGCCAGCAGCTTTTCCCCGCTAGAAATCAACATTCAGTACTTC. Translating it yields CASSFSPLEINIQYF.

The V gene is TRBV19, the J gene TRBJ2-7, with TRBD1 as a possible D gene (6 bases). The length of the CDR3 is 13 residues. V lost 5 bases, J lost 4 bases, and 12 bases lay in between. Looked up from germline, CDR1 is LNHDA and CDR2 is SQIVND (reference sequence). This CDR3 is CASSVDRLYEQYF. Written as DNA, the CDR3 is TGTGCCAGTAGTGTCGACAGGTTGTACGAGCAGTACTTC.

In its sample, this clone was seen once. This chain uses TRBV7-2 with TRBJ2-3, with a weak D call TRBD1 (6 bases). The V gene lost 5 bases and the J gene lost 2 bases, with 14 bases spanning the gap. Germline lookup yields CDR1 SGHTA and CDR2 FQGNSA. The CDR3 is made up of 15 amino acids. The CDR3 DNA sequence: TGTGCCAGCAGCAGGACAGACAGAGTCACAGATACGCAGTATTTT. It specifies CASSRTDRVTDTQYF.

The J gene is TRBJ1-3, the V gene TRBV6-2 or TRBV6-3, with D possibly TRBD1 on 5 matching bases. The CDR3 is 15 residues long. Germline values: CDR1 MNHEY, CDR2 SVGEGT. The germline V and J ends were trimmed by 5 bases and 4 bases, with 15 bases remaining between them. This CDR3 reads CASSQTRGSGNTIYF. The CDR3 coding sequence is TGTGCCAGCAGTCAAACCCGGGGGTCCGGAAACACCATATATTTT.

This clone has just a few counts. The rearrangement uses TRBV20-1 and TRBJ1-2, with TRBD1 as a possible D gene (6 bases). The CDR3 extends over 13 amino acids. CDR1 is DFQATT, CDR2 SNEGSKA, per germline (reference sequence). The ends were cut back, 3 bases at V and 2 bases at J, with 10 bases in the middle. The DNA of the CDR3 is TGCAGTGCTAGTCTACAGGGAAACTATGGCTACACCTTC. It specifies CSASLQGNYGYTF.

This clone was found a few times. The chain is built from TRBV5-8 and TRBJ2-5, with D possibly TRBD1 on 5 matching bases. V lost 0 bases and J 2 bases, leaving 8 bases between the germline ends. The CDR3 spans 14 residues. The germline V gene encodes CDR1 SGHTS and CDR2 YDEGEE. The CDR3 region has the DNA TGTGCCAGCAGCTTGGTGGGGCATCAAGAGACCCAGTACTTC. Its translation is CASSLVGHQETQYF.

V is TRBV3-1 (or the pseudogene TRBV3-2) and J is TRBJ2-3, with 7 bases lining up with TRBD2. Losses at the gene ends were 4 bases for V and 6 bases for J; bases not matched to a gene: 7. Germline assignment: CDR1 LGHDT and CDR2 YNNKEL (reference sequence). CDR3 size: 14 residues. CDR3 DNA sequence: TGTGCCAGCAGCCTAGATAGGCGGGGGGATACGCAGTATTTT. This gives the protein CASSLDRRGDTQYF.

CDR3 in amino acids: CASSEGGPYGYTF. The CDR3 DNA sequence: TGTGCCAGCAGTGAAGGTGGCCCCTATGGCTACACCTTC. The chain is built from TRBV6-1 and TRBJ1-2; unclear D gene. V gave up 1 base and J gave up 4 bases, with 7 bases separating them. The CDR3 totals 13 residues. CDR1 is MNHNS and CDR2 is SASEGT in the germline V gene.

The CDR3 loop is CSATEGLEQYF. CDR3 coding DNA: TGCAGTGCCACGGAGGGTCTGGAGCAGTACTTC. V usage is TRBV20-1 and J usage is TRBJ2-7, with a possible D match to TRBD2 (6 bases). Trimming removed 6 bases at V and 7 bases at J, with 13 bases between. The CDR3 covers 11 residues. Germline lookup yields CDR1 DFQATT and CDR2 SNEGSKA (reference sequence).

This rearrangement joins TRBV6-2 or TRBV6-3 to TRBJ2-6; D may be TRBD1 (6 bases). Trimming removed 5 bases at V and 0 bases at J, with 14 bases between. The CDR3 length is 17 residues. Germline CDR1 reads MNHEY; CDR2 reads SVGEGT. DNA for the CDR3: TGTGCCAGCAGTCCCAGGGGACGAGCCTCTGGGGCCAACGTCCTGACTTTC. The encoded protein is CASSPRGRASGANVLTF.

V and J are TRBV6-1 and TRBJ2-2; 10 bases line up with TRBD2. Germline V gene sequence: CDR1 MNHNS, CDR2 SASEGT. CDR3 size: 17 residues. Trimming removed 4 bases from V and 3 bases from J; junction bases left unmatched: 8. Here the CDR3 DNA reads TGTGCCAGCAGTGCGGTAGCGGGGGGCGGGTACACCGGGGAGCTGTTTTTT. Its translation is CASSAVAGGGYTGELFF.

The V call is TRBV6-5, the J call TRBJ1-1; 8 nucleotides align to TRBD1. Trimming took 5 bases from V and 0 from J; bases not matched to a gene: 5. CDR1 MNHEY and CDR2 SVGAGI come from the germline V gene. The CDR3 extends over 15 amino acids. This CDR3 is CASSPRDRLNTEAFF. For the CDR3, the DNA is TGTGCCAGCAGTCCAAGGGACAGGTTGAACACTGAAGCTTTCTTT.

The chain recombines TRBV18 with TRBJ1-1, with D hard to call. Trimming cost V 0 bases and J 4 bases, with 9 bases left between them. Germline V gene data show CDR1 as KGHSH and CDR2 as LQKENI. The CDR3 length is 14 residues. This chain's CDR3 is CASSPPAGFTEAFF. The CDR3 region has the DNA TGTGCCAGCTCACCACCGGCGGGTTTCACTGAAGCTTTCTTT. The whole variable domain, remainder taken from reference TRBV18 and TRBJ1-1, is NAGVMQNPRHLVRRRGQEARLRCSPMKGHSHVYWYRQLPEEGLKFMVYLQKENIIDESGMPKERFSAEFPKEGPSILRIQQVVRGDSAAYFCASSPPAGFTEAFFGQGTRLTVV.

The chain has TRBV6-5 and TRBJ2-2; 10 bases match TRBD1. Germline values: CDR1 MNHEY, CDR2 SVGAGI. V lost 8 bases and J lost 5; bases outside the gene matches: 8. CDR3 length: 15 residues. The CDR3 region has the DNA TGTGCCAGCCGATACCGGGACAGGGGAACCGGGGAGCTGTTTTTT. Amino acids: CASRYRDRGTGELFF.

This CDR3 is CASTEGQHNQPQHF. Here the CDR3 DNA reads TGTGCCAGTACCGAAGGACAGCACAATCAGCCCCAGCATTTT. The chain uses TRBV19 and TRBJ1-5; the D gene is possibly TRBD1 (6 bases). V lost 7 bases to trimming and J lost 3 bases, with 13 bases between them. The germline V gene has CDR1 LNHDA and CDR2 SQIVND (reference sequence). The CDR3 loop spans 14 amino acids. The complete variable domain, with remaining parts taken from reference TRBV19 and TRBJ1-5, reads DGGITQSPKYLFRKEGQNVTLSCEQNLNHDAMYWYRQDPGQGLRLIYYSQIVNDFQKGDIAEGYSVSREKKESFPLTVTSAQKNPTAFYLCASTEGQHNQPQHFGDGTRLSIL.

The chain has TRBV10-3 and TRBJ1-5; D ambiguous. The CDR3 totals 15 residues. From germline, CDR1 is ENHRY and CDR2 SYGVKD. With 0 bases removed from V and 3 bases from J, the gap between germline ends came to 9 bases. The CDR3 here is CAISESLSNNQPQHF. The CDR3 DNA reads TGTGCCATCAGTGAGTCCCTATCAAACAATCAGCCCCAGCATTTT.

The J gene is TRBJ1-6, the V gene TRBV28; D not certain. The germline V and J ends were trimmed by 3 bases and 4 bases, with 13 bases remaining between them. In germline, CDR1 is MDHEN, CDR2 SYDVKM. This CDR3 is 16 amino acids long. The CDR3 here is CASSLGGRNYNSPLHF. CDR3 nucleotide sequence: TGTGCCAGCAGTTTGGGAGGACGGAATTATAATTCACCCCTCCACTTT. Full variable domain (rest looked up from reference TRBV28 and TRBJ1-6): DVKVTQSSRYLVKRTGEKVFLECVQDMDHENMFWYRQDPGLGLRLIYFSYDVKMKEKGDIPEGYSVSREKKERFSLILESASTNQTSMYLCASSLGGRNYNSPLHFGNGTRLTVT.

The CDR3 DNA follows: TGTGCCAGCAGGAGGGACTTCTATGAGCAGTTCTTC. Translation: CASRRDFYEQFF. This chain connects TRBV6-5 to TRBJ2-1, with TRBD2 as a possible D gene (6 bases). CDR1 is MNHEY and CDR2 is SVGAGI in the germline V gene. The CDR3 runs 12 residues. Between the trimmed V and J ends, which lost 6 bases and 8 bases, there was a span of 11 bases.

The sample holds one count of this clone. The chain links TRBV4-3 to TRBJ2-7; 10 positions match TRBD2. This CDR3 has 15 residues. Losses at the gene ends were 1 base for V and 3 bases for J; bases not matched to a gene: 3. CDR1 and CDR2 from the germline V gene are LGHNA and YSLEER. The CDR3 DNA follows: TGCGCCAGCAGCCAAGGGGCTAGCGGGAGCTACGAGCAGTACTTC. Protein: CASSQGASGSYEQYF.

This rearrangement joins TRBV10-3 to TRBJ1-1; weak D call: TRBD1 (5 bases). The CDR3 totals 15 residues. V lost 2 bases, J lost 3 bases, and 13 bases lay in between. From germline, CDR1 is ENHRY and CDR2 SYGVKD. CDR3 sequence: CAISELGGVYTEAFF. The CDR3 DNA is TGTGCCATCAGTGAGCTTGGGGGGGTATACACTGAAGCTTTCTTT.

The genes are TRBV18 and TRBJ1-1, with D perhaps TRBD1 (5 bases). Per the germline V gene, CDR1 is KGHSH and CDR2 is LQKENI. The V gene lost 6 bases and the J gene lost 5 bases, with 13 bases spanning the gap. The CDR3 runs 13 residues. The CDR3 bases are TGTGCCAGCTCGGCAGGGTTATCTACTGAAGCTTTCTTT. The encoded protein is CASSAGLSTEAFF.

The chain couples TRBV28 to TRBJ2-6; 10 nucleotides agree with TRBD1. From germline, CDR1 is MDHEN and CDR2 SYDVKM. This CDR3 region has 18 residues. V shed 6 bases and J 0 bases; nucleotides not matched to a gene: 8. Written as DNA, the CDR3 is TGTGCCAGCAGCTCACCGGGACAGGGGAGCTCTGGGGCCAACGTCCTGACTTTC. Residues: CASSSPGQGSSGANVLTF.

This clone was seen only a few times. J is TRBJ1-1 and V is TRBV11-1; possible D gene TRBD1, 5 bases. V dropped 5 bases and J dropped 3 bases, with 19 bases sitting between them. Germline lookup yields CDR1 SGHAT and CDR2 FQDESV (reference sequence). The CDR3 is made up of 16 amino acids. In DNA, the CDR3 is TGTGCCAGCAGCCGGGGGTTAGGGATGGGAGACACTGAAGCTTTCTTT. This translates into CASSRGLGMGDTEAFF.